This T cell receptor (beta chain) is drawn from a study of human T cells and chemical hapten exposure. Study information: DPC (0.01%) was patch tested on the upper back and read at 6 days. General study points: TCRs whose frequency exceeded 1 in 1000 remained the same following DPC sensitization.

This clonotype was seen a handful of times. Its antigen is currently unknown. TCRdb used MiXCR to reprocess the RACE reads, holding one entry per CDR3 protein. The table records roughly 34,000 distinct CDR3 sequences, approximately 10% of them present only once. Time point reported: pre-sensitization, week 0. The treatment is: therapeutic diphenylcyclopropenone sensitization with weekly scalp DPC. Unfractionated whole blood served as the source for total RNA extraction. Germline loops: CDR1 LNHNV, CDR2 YYDKDF (reference sequence). Trimming took 2 bases from V and 5 from J; bases not matched to a gene: 5. The CDR3 runs to 16 residues.

Specimen: whole blood, collected in connection with sensitization to the hapten diphenylcyclopropenone (DPC). This chain connects TRBV15 to TRBJ2-3, with 12 nucleotides matching TRBD1. This clonotype originated in a man in his fifties or sixties with alopecia areata. Some clones in this sample may be carry-over from other donors' samples. CDR3 region: CATSRSGTGGIDTQYF. CDR3 bases: TGTGCCACCAGCAGATCCGGGACAGGGGGCATAGATACGCAGTATTTT. The full variable domain, in which reference TRBV15 and TRBJ2-3 provide the parts outside the CDR3, is DAMVIQNPRYQVTQFGKPVTLSCSQTLNHNVMYWYQQKSSQAPKLLFHYYDKDFNNEADTPDNFQSRRPNTSFCFLDIRSPGLGDTAMYLCATSRSGTGGIDTQYFGPGTRLTVL.